The 31 T cell receptor beta chains reported below all come from one sample, sequenced in a study of T cells in Graves' hyperthyroidism and ophthalmopathy. It was RNA transcripts that yielded the amplified TCR beta CDR3 regions. The primer set for the first-round RT-PCR of the TCR CDR3 was HTBI. TCRdb recomputed calls from the multiplex PCR reads with MiXCR, one row per CDR3 protein. The data hold around 370,000 distinct CDR3 sequences, with about 18% observed a single time. The sample consisted of blood. These receptors originate from a man aged 18 to 30 with Graves' ophthalmopathy.

This clonotype has a count of ten or more. The rearrangement links TRBV5-1 to TRBJ2-7, with D possibly being TRBD1 or TRBD2 (5 bases each). The V gene's germline CDR1 is SGHRS and CDR2 YFSETQ. The CDR3 length is 14 residues. Trimming removed 5 bases at V and 6 bases at J, with 18 bases between. The CDR3 DNA reads TGCGCCAGCAGTCTACGTGGGGGTTCGGGCGAGCAGTACTTC. As protein: CASSLRGGSGEQYF. Full variable domain (rest looked up from reference TRBV5-1 and TRBJ2-7): KAGVTQTPRYLIKTRGQQVTLSCSPISGHRSVSWYQQTPGQGLQFLFEYFSETQRNKGNFPGRFSGRQFSNSRSEMNVSTLELGDSALYLCASSLRGGSGEQYFGPGTRLTVT.

In its sample, this clonotype was seen many times. The chain links TRBV28 to TRBJ2-2; TRBD2 matches at 13 bases. This CDR3 region has 17 residues. The germline CDR1 and CDR2 sequences are MDHEN and SYDVKM. V lost 5 bases to trimming and J lost 7 bases; unmatched junction nucleotides: 10. The CDR3 nucleotides read TGTGCCAGCAGTCCGGGAGGGACTAGCGGGGCCGGCGGGGAGCTGTTTTTT. Its translation is CASSPGGTSGAGGELFF. Based on the CDR3 plus reference TRBV28 and TRBJ2-2, the full variable domain is DVKVTQSSRYLVKRTGEKVFLECVQDMDHENMFWYRQDPGLGLRLIYFSYDVKMKEKGDIPEGYSVSREKKERFSLILESASTNQTSMYLCASSPGGTSGAGGELFFGEGSRLTVL.

This clonotype came up many times. The gene calls are TRBV5-1 and TRBJ1-1; D gene uncertain. This CDR3 has 15 residues. With 1 base removed from V and 4 bases from J, the gap between germline ends came to 14 bases. From germline, CDR1 is SGHRS and CDR2 YFSETQ. The CDR3 region is CASSLSMAAGTEAFF. CDR3 nucleotide sequence: TGCGCCAGCAGCTTGTCAATGGCAGCGGGCACTGAAGCTTTCTTT.

This clonotype was seen ten or more times. J is TRBJ2-5 and V is TRBV18, with D possibly being TRBD2 (6 bases). V was clipped by 0 bases and J by 3 bases, with 8 bases between them. The CDR3 has 14 residues. Germline V lookup: CDR1 KGHSH, CDR2 LQKENI. CDR3 sequence reads: CASSPPTGEETQYF. The CDR3 DNA is TGTGCCAGCTCACCACCGACGGGGGAAGAGACCCAGTACTTC.

This clonotype showed up many times. This chain uses TRBV5-1 with TRBJ1-1, with 7 bases matching TRBD1. V gave up 0 bases and J gave up 0 bases; unmatched junction bases: 11. This CDR3 contains 18 residues. Germline V CDR1 and CDR2: SGHRS, YFSETQ. CDR3 amino acids: CASSLAGQAGSVNTEAFF. The CDR3 bases are TGCGCCAGCAGCTTGGCCGGACAGGCGGGATCCGTGAACACTGAAGCTTTCTTT.

The J gene is TRBJ1-4, the V gene TRBV6-2 or TRBV6-3, with D perhaps TRBD1 (5 bases). CDR1 and CDR2 (germline): MNHEY, SVGEGT. V was clipped by 5 bases and J by 11 bases, with 21 bases between them. This CDR3 has 15 residues. CDR3 sequence: CASSIPRPSGEKLFF. In DNA, the CDR3 is TGTGCCAGCAGTATCCCCAGGCCCTCGGGGGAGAAACTGTTTTTT.

This clonotype has a handful of counts. The chain links TRBV3-1 to TRBJ1-6; D not resolved. Per the germline V gene, CDR1 is LGHDT and CDR2 is YNNKEL (reference sequence). The CDR3 contains 16 residues. The V gene lost 0 bases and the J gene lost 7 bases, with 13 bases spanning the gap. CDR3 sequence reads: CASSQEPSPSNSPLHF. In nucleotides, the CDR3 is TGTGCCAGCAGCCAAGAACCAAGCCCGTCCAATTCACCCCTCCACTTT.

This clonotype occurred a few times. The chain is built from TRBV5-8 and TRBJ1-5; no clear D. The CDR3 spans 16 residues. Looked up from germline, CDR1 is SGHTS and CDR2 is YDEGEE. The ends were cut back, 5 bases at V and 2 bases at J, with 17 bases in the middle. The CDR3, as DNA: TGTGCCAGCAGACCCGCGGGTGGGCTTGGCAATCAGCCCCAGCATTTT. Protein product: CASRPAGGLGNQPQHF.

This clonotype showed up many times. J is TRBJ1-5 and V is TRBV5-1; no reliable D call. This CDR3 region has 14 residues. Between the trimmed V and J ends, which lost 3 bases and 3 bases, there was a span of 10 bases. The germline V gene has CDR1 SGHRS and CDR2 YFSETQ. The CDR3, as DNA: TGCGCCAGCAGCTCTGGACCGAACAATCAGCCCCAGCATTTT. This gives the protein CASSSGPNNQPQHF.

The chain carries TRBV10-1 and TRBJ1-1; D not certain. The V end was cut by 2 bases, the J end by 2 bases, with 9 bases between. CDR3 length: 14 amino acids. CDR1 and CDR2 (germline): WNHNN, SYGVQD (reference sequence). DNA of the CDR3: TGCGCCAGCAGTGAGAATCCGGCAAACACTGAAGCTTTCTTT. Translating gives CASSENPANTEAFF.

The table lists this clonotype with a few counts. The chain employs TRBV18 and TRBJ1-1; D is possibly TRBD1 (6 bases). Trimming stripped 1 base from V and 8 bases from J, with 11 bases between. Germline V gene data show CDR1 as KGHSH and CDR2 as LQKENI. There are 13 residues in the CDR3. The CDR3 loop is CASSPRAGEEAFF. DNA for the CDR3: TGTGCCAGCTCACCACGTGCAGGGGAAGAAGCTTTCTTT. The whole variable domain, filled in from reference TRBV18 and TRBJ1-1, reads NAGVMQNPRHLVRRRGQEARLRCSPMKGHSHVYWYRQLPEEGLKFMVYLQKENIIDESGMPKERFSAEFPKEGPSILRIQQVVRGDSAAYFCASSPRAGEEAFFGQGTRLTVV.

The table lists this clonotype with a few counts. This rearrangement joins TRBV6-1 to TRBJ2-1; 10 nucleotides line up with TRBD2. V lost 7 bases and J lost 2; bases outside the gene matches: 11. The germline CDR1 and CDR2 sequences are MNHNS and SASEGT. This CDR3 is built from 17 residues. The CDR3 loop is CASTLGTSAFAYNEQFF. The CDR3 DNA follows: TGTGCCAGCACCCTCGGGACTAGCGCCTTCGCCTACAATGAGCAGTTCTTC.

This clonotype showed up many times. This chain connects TRBV3-1 to TRBJ1-1; D remains unclear. The CDR3 sequence is 15 residues long. Trimming left V 1 base short and J 0 bases short, with 9 bases between. Germline-derived CDR1 and CDR2 are LGHDT and YNNKEL (reference sequence). CDR3 region: CASSQGGTLNTEAFF. DNA of the CDR3: TGTGCCAGCAGCCAAGGGGGAACCCTGAACACTGAAGCTTTCTTT.

The chain joins TRBV6-1 to TRBJ2-1; 11 nucleotides agree with TRBD1. The germline V gene has CDR1 MNHNS and CDR2 SASEGT. This CDR3 has 15 amino acids. J lost 8 bases, V lost 4 bases, and 7 bases had no gene match. The CDR3 bases are TGTGCCAGCAGTGCGGGGACAGGGGGGACCTATGAGCAGTTCTTC. Amino acids: CASSAGTGGTYEQFF.

CDR3 sequence reads: CASSSGGVTDTQYF. DNA of the CDR3: TGCGCCAGCAGCTCGGGGGGGGTGACAGATACGCAGTATTTT. The chain couples TRBV5-1 to TRBJ2-3; 8 nucleotides line up with TRBD2. CDR3 length: 14 residues. Trimming took 3 bases from V and 3 from J; bases not matched to a gene: 3. Germline-derived CDR1 and CDR2 are SGHRS and YFSETQ. The complete variable domain, with remaining parts taken from reference TRBV5-1 and TRBJ2-3, reads KAGVTQTPRYLIKTRGQQVTLSCSPISGHRSVSWYQQTPGQGLQFLFEYFSETQRNKGNFPGRFSGRQFSNSRSEMNVSTLELGDSALYLCASSSGGVTDTQYFGPGTRLTVL.

Remarks on this clonotype: Sequence at one end of the junction differs from germline and may be a read error. This chain connects TRBV13 to TRBJ2-1, with TRBD2 identical over 9 bases. The CDR3 has 16 residues. The germline V gene encodes CDR1 PRHDT and CDR2 FYEKMQ (reference sequence). The CDR3 bases are TGTGCCAGCAGATTAGCGGGGGATGTCTCCTACAATGAGCAGTTCTTC. Protein sequence: CASRLAGDVSYNEQFF.

This clonotype came up many times. The chain employs TRBV28 and TRBJ1-2; D not certain. The germline V gene encodes CDR1 MDHEN and CDR2 SYDVKM. The CDR3 is 12 residues long. Trimming cost V 5 bases and J 5 bases, with 9 bases left between them. CDR3 in DNA: TGTGCCAGCAGTCCCCGGACTTATGGCTACACCTTC. Amino acid sequence: CASSPRTYGYTF.

This clonotype was seen a few times. The genes are TRBV29-1 and TRBJ2-3; D is possibly TRBD2 (6 bases). V lost 6 bases, J lost 4 bases, and 14 bases lay in between. This CDR3 spans 13 amino acids. Germline V CDR1 and CDR2: SQVTM, ANQGSEA. This CDR3 reads CSVSGESADTQYF. CDR3 sequence (DNA): TGCAGCGTCTCGGGGGAATCTGCAGATACGCAGTATTTT.

This clonotype came up many times. The V and J genes are TRBV2 and TRBJ2-2; 9 bases align to TRBD1. This CDR3 is built from 14 residues. CDR1 is SNHLY and CDR2 is FYNNEI in the germline V gene. Losses at the gene ends were 1 base for V and 7 bases for J; bases not matched to a gene: 1. Here the CDR3 DNA reads TGTGCCAGCAGTGAAGGGACAGGGGTCGGGGAGCTGTTTTTT. Translation: CASSEGTGVGELFF. The full variable domain, completed using reference TRBV2 and TRBJ2-2, is EPEVTQTPSHQVTQMGQEVILRCVPISNHLYFYWYRQILGQKVEFLVSFYNNEISEKSEIFDDQFSVERPDGSNFTLKIRSTKLEDSAMYFCASSEGTGVGELFFGEGSRLTVL.

The rearrangement uses TRBV7-3 and TRBJ2-7; D gene unclear. Germline CDR1 is SGHTA and CDR2 is FQGTGA. The length of the CDR3 is 15 residues. The ends were cut back, 1 base at V and 6 bases at J, with 16 bases in the middle. The CDR3 nucleotides read TGTGCCAGCAGCTTAAATGCGGCAGTTGTAGGCGAGCAGTACTTC. Protein sequence: CASSLNAAVVGEQYF.

This chain's CDR3 is CASSLLGLDHNEQFF. Written as DNA, the CDR3 is TGTGCCAGCAGTTTATTGGGACTAGACCACAATGAGCAGTTCTTC. The V call is TRBV27, the J call TRBJ2-1; 8 bases fit TRBD2. The V and J ends lost 1 base and 5 bases, in that order; junction bases with no gene match: 4. CDR1 is MNHEY, CDR2 SMNVEV, per germline (reference sequence). This CDR3 comprises 15 residues.

The chain employs TRBV12-3 or TRBV12-4 and TRBJ1-2; tentative D call: TRBD1 (6 bases). This CDR3 is built from 13 residues. Trimming cost V 6 bases and J 2 bases, with 10 bases left between them. The CDR3 DNA sequence: TGTGCCAGCAGCCGTGACAGGAACTATGGCTACACCTTC. It translates to CASSRDRNYGYTF.

This clonotype appeared a few times. The V and J genes are TRBV29-1 and TRBJ1-2, with 7 bases lining up with TRBD1. V shed 5 bases, J shed 6 bases, and the junction held 12 bases outside the gene matches. CDR1 and CDR2 (germline): SQVTM, ANQGSEA. The CDR3 has 14 amino acids. The CDR3, as DNA: TGCAGCGTTACTACCCCCGACAGGGTCGATGGCTACACCTTC. This translates into CSVTTPDRVDGYTF.

In its sample, this clonotype was seen a few times. V usage is TRBV10-3 and J usage is TRBJ2-3, with a tentative D call TRBD2 (6 bases). This CDR3 is built from 16 residues. The V end lost 0 bases, the J end lost 5 bases, and 15 bases lay between the germline ends. CDR1 and CDR2 (germline): ENHRY, SYGVKD. The CDR3 DNA reads TGTGCCATCAGTGAGTCGGGGCAGCAGGGAGGAGATACGCAGTATTTT. It encodes CAISESGQQGGDTQYF.

This clonotype was counted ten times or more. The chain's CDR3 is CAISEGPAKANTEAFF. The CDR3 DNA is TGTGCCATCAGTGAGGGGCCAGCTAAAGCGAACACTGAAGCTTTCTTT. This rearrangement joins TRBV10-3 to TRBJ1-1; D unresolved. Trimming took off 2 bases at V and 1 base at J, with 14 bases between the two ends. The CDR3 sequence is 16 residues long. Germline V lookup: CDR1 ENHRY, CDR2 SYGVKD.

This chain joins TRBV6-2 or TRBV6-3 and TRBJ1-1, with 8 bases that match TRBD1. Per germline, CDR1 MNHEY and CDR2 SVGEGT. There are 13 residues in the CDR3. V gave up 5 bases and J gave up 10 bases; unmatched junction bases: 9. The CDR3 loop is CASSPRTGRRAFF. CDR3 sequence (DNA): TGTGCCAGCAGTCCCCGGACAGGGAGGCGAGCTTTCTTT.

This clonotype was counted at least ten times. CDR3 nucleotide sequence: TGTGCCAGCAGTTCCCGGGACTTCCAGGTAGATACGCAGTATTTT. This codes for CASSSRDFQVDTQYF. This chain links TRBV7-9 with TRBJ2-3; possibly TRBD2 for D (6 bases). V shed 6 bases and J shed 5 bases, with 18 bases lying between them. There are 15 residues in the CDR3. The germline gives CDR1 SEHNR, CDR2 FQNEAQ (reference sequence). Looking up the rest from reference TRBV7-9 and TRBJ2-3 gives the full variable domain: DTGVSQNPRHKITKRGQNVTFRCDPISEHNRLYWYRQTLGQGPEFLTYFQNEAQLEKSRLLSDRFSAERPKGSFSTLEIQRTEQGDSAMYLCASSSRDFQVDTQYFGPGTRLTVL.

V gene TRBV2 combines with J gene TRBJ1-4, with D perhaps TRBD1 (5 bases). From germline, CDR1 is SNHLY and CDR2 FYNNEI. V was pared by 6 bases and J by 1 base, with 12 bases between. There are 15 residues in the CDR3. CDR3 coding DNA: TGTGCCAGCAGCCCCCTCAGGGAAACTAATGAAAAACTGTTTTTT. Protein sequence: CASSPLRETNEKLFF.

V gene TRBV19 combines with J gene TRBJ2-7; possible D gene TRBD2, 6 bases. CDR1 is LNHDA and CDR2 is SQIVND in the germline V gene (reference sequence). The V end was cut by 6 bases, the J end by 2 bases, with 17 bases between. The CDR3 length is 15 residues. The CDR3 bases are TGTGCCAGTAGGCAGCGGGCGGATTTCGCCTACGAGCAGTACTTC. Translation gives CASRQRADFAYEQYF. Filled out from reference TRBV19 and TRBJ2-7, the complete variable domain reads DGGITQSPKYLFRKEGQNVTLSCEQNLNHDAMYWYRQDPGQGLRLIYYSQIVNDFQKGDIAEGYSVSREKKESFPLTVTSAQKNPTAFYLCASRQRADFAYEQYFGPGTRLTVT.

The genes are TRBV6-1 and TRBJ2-2; D uncertain. Germline-derived CDR1 and CDR2 are MNHNS and SASEGT. V lost 10 bases and J lost 0, with 12 bases in between. The length of the CDR3 is 14 residues. This chain's CDR3 is CATEKVANTGELFF. The DNA of the CDR3 is TGTGCCACCGAGAAGGTCGCGAACACCGGGGAGCTGTTTTTT.

This clonotype came up many times. The chain couples TRBV3-1 to TRBJ2-5; D uncertain. The V gene's germline CDR1 is LGHDT and CDR2 YNNKEL (reference sequence). Trimming removed 1 base from V and 1 base from J, with 7 bases in between. The CDR3 is 14 amino acids. The CDR3 DNA follows: TGTGCCAGCAGCCAAGGACTGAGCCAAGAGACCCAGTACTTC. This encodes CASSQGLSQETQYF.